The 10 T cell receptor beta chains below all came from one sample that was sequenced in a study of cytomegalovirus exposure and HLA in healthy donors. Primers included in the PCR were 60 Vbeta and 13 Jbeta primers. TCRdb keeps only in-frame clones here, not all; method: immunoSEQ multiplex PCR. This sample carries tens of thousands of clones, roughly 70% of them seen once, and the ten largest clones take more than 8%. Sequences were obtained from PBMCs. The receptors stem from a man aged 35 to 55 in good health and CMV-seropositive.

The CDR3 DNA follows: TGCGCCAGCTCAGCTAGTGTGACGGGCGGGAGGATGGGGGAGACCCAGTACTTC. Protein sequence: CASSASVTGGRMGETQYF. This rearrangement joins TRBV5-1 to TRBJ2-5; 8 nucleotides line up with TRBD2. V was clipped by 7 bases and J by 5 bases; unmatched bases: 22. There are 18 residues in the CDR3. Germline-derived CDR1 and CDR2 are SGHRS and YFSETQ. The complete variable domain, with remaining parts taken from reference TRBV5-1 and TRBJ2-5, reads KAGVTQTPRYLIKTRGQQVTLSCSPISGHRSVSWYQQTPGQGLQFLFEYFSETQRNKGNFPGRFSGRQFSNSRSEMNVSTLELGDSALYLCASSASVTGGRMGETQYFGPGTRLLVL.

Only one count was recorded for this clone. The chain recombines TRBV5-6 with TRBJ2-3; 13 nucleotides align to TRBD2. The CDR3 runs to 16 residues. The junction had 2 bases not matched to a gene; V was cut back by 1 base and J by 3 bases. Germline lookup yields CDR1 SGHDT and CDR2 YYEEEE. The CDR3: CASSLMTSGRTDTQYF. The CDR3 DNA reads as TGTGCCAGCAGCTTGATGACTAGCGGGAGGACAGATACGCAGTATTTT.

This clone appeared once. The chain has TRBV6-1 and TRBJ1-3; TRBD1 matches at 9 bases. CDR1 MNHNS and CDR2 SASEGT come from the germline V gene. CDR3 length: 16 amino acids. The trim removed 3 bases at V and 8 bases at J, leaving 11 bases unmatched. In nucleotides, the CDR3 is TGTGCCAGCAGTGAGAAACAGGGGGCAGGATCGGACACCATATATTTT. Its translation: CASSEKQGAGSDTIYF.

By proportion, this clone is medium-sized (0.01 to 0.1%). This sequence joins TRBV6-1 and TRBJ1-6; a weak D match, TRBD1 (5 bases). V was pared by 2 bases and J by 9 bases, with 14 bases between. There are 15 residues in the CDR3. The germline CDR1 and CDR2 sequences are MNHNS and SASEGT. In DNA form, the CDR3 reads TGTGCCAGCAGTGAACTCGGGGGAGTGGGTTCACCCCTCCACTTT. It yields the protein CASSELGGVGSPLHF.

The gene calls are TRBV4-1 and TRBJ2-2, with a possible D match to TRBD1 (5 bases). V dropped 0 bases and J dropped 1 base, with 6 bases sitting between them. Germline CDR1 MGHRA, CDR2 YSYEKL. The length of the CDR3 is 15 residues. The CDR3 DNA reads as TGCGCCAGCAGCCAAGAGGACAAGAACACCGGGGAGCTGTTTTTT. It specifies CASSQEDKNTGELFF.

This chain's CDR3 is CASSDLGAGDIQYF. CDR3 bases: TGCGCCAGCAGTGATCTGGGGGCTGGGGACATTCAGTACTTC. The chain links TRBV10-1 to TRBJ2-4, with D possibly being TRBD1 (6 bases). The CDR3 totals 14 residues. CDR1 is WNHNN, CDR2 SYGVQD, per germline (reference sequence). Trimming shortened V by 3 bases and J by 8 bases, and 14 bases separated the two germline ends.

V gene TRBV19 combines with J gene TRBJ1-5; D might be TRBD1 (5 bases). The CDR3 consists of 17 residues. The V gene lost 8 bases and the J gene lost 0 bases, with 20 bases spanning the gap. Per germline, CDR1 LNHDA and CDR2 SQIVND (reference sequence). CDR3 region: CASSLVWTPDSNQPQHF. Written as DNA, the CDR3 is TGTGCCAGTTCATTAGTTTGGACACCCGATAGCAATCAGCCCCAGCATTTT.

The chain combines TRBV11-2 with TRBJ2-3; D is undetermined. Trimming cost V 2 bases and J 6 bases, with 6 bases left between them. The CDR3 covers 12 residues. CDR1 and CDR2 (germline): SGHAT, FQNNGV. This CDR3 reads CASSLTGDTQYF. The CDR3 bases are TGTGCCAGCAGCTTAACCGGTGATACGCAGTATTTT.

This clone was observed once. This sequence joins TRBV6-1 and TRBJ2-5; D is possibly TRBD1 (5 bases). This CDR3 comprises 13 residues. V lost 4 bases, J lost 1 base, and 7 bases lay in between. From germline, CDR1 is MNHNS and CDR2 SASEGT. The CDR3, as DNA: TGTGCCAGCAGTGGGGGCAGCCAAGAGACCCAGTACTTC. Translated, it gives CASSGGSQETQYF.

This CDR3 reads CASSSRGMVRQETQYF. For the CDR3, the DNA is TGTGCCAGCAGCTCCAGGGGGATGGTGAGGCAAGAGACCCAGTACTTC. The gene calls are TRBV7-9 and TRBJ2-5; 7 positions match TRBD1. CDR3 length: 16 residues. Looked up from germline, CDR1 is SEHNR and CDR2 is FQNEAQ (reference sequence). V lost 4 bases to trimming and J lost 2 bases; unmatched junction nucleotides: 10.